The rows below give T cell receptor beta chains drawn from one sample of a study of T cell repertoires in cytomegalovirus infection. Each CDR3 protein is one row after TCRdb ran MiXCR on the reads. Seen here are some 270,000 distinct CDR3 sequences, under 25% observed once, and the top ten hold roughly 20%. No antigens are known for them. Source: cultured PBMCs, taken from culture after CMV antigen stimulation. The receptors stem from a human donor in good health (CMV status not recorded). Some clones in this sample may be carry-over from other donors' samples. The CDR3 runs from the conserved cysteine through the conserved F or W. The D gene is left open where the match is weak. For some rows the clone size is stated as once, few or many, or as a class when expanded; others skip it.

>TRBJ1-2|-|-|TRBV24-1
TGTGCCACCAGTGAACGGACGGGACTCTATGGCTACACCTTC
CATSERTGLYGYTF
>TRBJ1-4|-|-|TRBV7-2
TGTGCCAGCAGCTTAGGCAGTACAACTAATGAAAAACTGTTTTTT
CASSLGSTTNEKLFF
>TRBJ1-2|-|TRBD1|TRBV12-3/TRBV12-4
TGTGCCAGCAGTTTGAGGACAGGGGAAAGATATGGCTACACCTTC
CASSLRTGERYGYTF
>TRBJ1-6|many|-|TRBV27
TGTGCCAGCAGCCGGACCACAGGGCGGGGGATTTCACCCCTCCACTTT
CASSRTTGRGISPLHF
>TRBJ1-3|many|-|TRBV9
TGTGCCAGCAGCGTGACGGACTCTGGAAACACCATATATTTT
CASSVTDSGNTIYF
>TRBJ2-1|few|TRBD2|TRBV27
TGTGCCAGCAGTTCCCGAATAGCGGGCGACAATGAGCAGTTCTTC
CASSSRIAGDNEQFF
>TRBJ2-1|-|TRBD2|TRBV14
TGTGCCAGCAGCCAAGTACCCCACGGGACTAGCGGGAGTGGTGAGCAGTTCTTC
CASSQVPHGTSGSGEQFF
>TRBJ2-1|-|TRBD2|TRBV9
TGTGCCAGCAGCGACGGGACTAGCGGAGCCTACAATGAGCAGTTCTTC
CASSDGTSGAYNEQFF
>TRBJ1-1|few|-|TRBV4-1
TGCGCCAGCAGCTCCTGGGCGGGAACTGAAGCTTTCTTT
CASSSWAGTEAFF
>TRBJ1-3|many|-|TRBV7-2
TGTGCCAGCAGTTCCCTAATGGGGGCCTCCTCTTGGAACACCATATATTTT
CASSSLMGASSWNTIYF